Reported below is one T cell receptor (beta chain). The repertoire was sequenced with immunoSEQ multiplex PCR; TCRdb's copy has only in-frame clones and lacks some. The repertoire holds about 39,000 clones, approximately 80% seen once, with around 0.58% in the top ten. The germline V gene has CDR1 KGHSH and CDR2 LQKENI. Trimming pared 6 bases from V and 0 bases from J, leaving 17 bases between. The CDR3 is 16 amino acids. This specimen comes from a study of T cell changes during pregnancy in multiple sclerosis. Material: CD4+ T cells from peripheral blood mononuclear cells, obtained before pregnancy. This TCR was recovered from a female donor with multiple sclerosis, enrolled in a pregnancy study. V gene TRBV18 combines with J gene TRBJ1-1, with D possibly being TRBD1 (6 bases). In DNA, the CDR3 is TGTGCCAGCTCCCCCGGACAGTCCTCCATGAACACTGAAGCTTTCTTT. This gives the protein CASSPGQSSMNTEAFF.